This T cell receptor (beta chain) was sequenced for a study of early T cells in non-severe SARS-CoV-2 infection. Study context: Bulk RNA isolated from unsorted whole blood underwent sequencing; chains were not paired. Study-wide results and limits: The matching step, a VDJdb search, favored anti-spike CD8 responses and missed private and CD4 specificities.

With regard to this clonotype: The antigen is unknown.

Tagging with unique molecular identifiers was applied to individual cDNA molecules. TCRdb reprocessed the 5' RACE reads with MiXCR, giving one entry per CDR3 protein. The repertoire consists of about 64,000 distinct CDR3 sequences, with just under 5% occurring once and the leading ten covering approximately 5%. The sample taken for sequencing was whole blood. This TCR was sampled from an adult who was a healthcare worker with PCR-confirmed SARS-CoV-2 infection or an uninfected control (not recorded which).

The DNA for the CDR3 is TGCGCCAGCAGCCCCGCAGGGGGAAACTCTAACTATGGCTACACCTTC. Amino acids: CASSPAGGNSNYGYTF. This chain uses TRBV5-1 with TRBJ1-2; 7 nucleotides align to TRBD1. Trimming at V came to 4 bases and at J to 0 bases, leaving 9 bases not matched to a gene. The CDR3 has 16 amino acids. From germline, CDR1 is SGHRS and CDR2 YFSETQ.